These T cell receptor beta chains were read from a single sample in a study of T cells in Graves' hyperthyroidism and ophthalmopathy. TCRdb itself ran the multiplex PCR reads through MiXCR, one entry per CDR3 protein. The sample gives about 560,000 distinct CDR3 sequences, approximately 16% of which show up once; under 20% is in the top ten. Sequencing was carried out using blood. The receptors were gathered from a woman under 30 with Graves' hyperthyroidism. Both conserved end residues are part of each CDR3.

12	TRBV6-1	-	CASSEEGYEQFF
18	TRBV20-1	TRBJ2-5	CSARDPTSGRGVQETQYF
14	TRBV7-8	TRBJ2-7	CASSPSGASYEQYF
13	TRBV5-1	TRBJ1-4	CASSLSPTEKLFF
16	TRBV12-5	TRBJ1-3	CASGIGPLYSGNTIYF
18	TRBV4-3	TRBJ1-6	CASSQAGMLSSYNSPLHF
14	TRBV6-4	TRBJ2-3	CASSDGGGADTQYF
17	TRBV9	TRBJ2-5	CASSQVRGQGGRETQYF
17	TRBV5-8	TRBJ2-3	CASGQAGGRRDTDTQYF
13	TRBV7-2	TRBJ2-7	CASKWGNSYEQYF
15	TRBV6-5	TRBJ1-5	CASSYSRHGNQPQHF
15	TRBV7-2	TRBJ1-6	CASSLMTGGNSPLHF
13	TRBV30	TRBJ2-5	CAWSRQGPGTQYF
13	TRBV2	TRBJ2-7	CASWGTRSYEQYF
14	TRBV12-3/TRBV12-4	TRBJ2-7	CASSPPTGTYEQYF
13	TRBV4-3	TRBJ1-6	CASSPGTRGPLHF
19	TRBV5-1	TRBJ2-1	CASSFGTGRTSGSYNEQFF
14	TRBV20-1	TRBJ2-1	CSASQGLEYNEQFF
16	TRBV7-9	TRBJ2-7	CASSLVGATSSYEQYF
12	TRBV11-2	TRBJ1-1	CASTTPGRGAFF
15	TRBV24-1	TRBJ2-3	CATSDPTPSTDTQYF
16	TRBV7-8	TRBJ2-1	CASSLRVGGLYNEQFF
12	TRBV3-1	TRBJ2-1	CASSQDKVRRFF
16	TRBV11-2	TRBJ2-1	CASSLDPASSDNEQFF